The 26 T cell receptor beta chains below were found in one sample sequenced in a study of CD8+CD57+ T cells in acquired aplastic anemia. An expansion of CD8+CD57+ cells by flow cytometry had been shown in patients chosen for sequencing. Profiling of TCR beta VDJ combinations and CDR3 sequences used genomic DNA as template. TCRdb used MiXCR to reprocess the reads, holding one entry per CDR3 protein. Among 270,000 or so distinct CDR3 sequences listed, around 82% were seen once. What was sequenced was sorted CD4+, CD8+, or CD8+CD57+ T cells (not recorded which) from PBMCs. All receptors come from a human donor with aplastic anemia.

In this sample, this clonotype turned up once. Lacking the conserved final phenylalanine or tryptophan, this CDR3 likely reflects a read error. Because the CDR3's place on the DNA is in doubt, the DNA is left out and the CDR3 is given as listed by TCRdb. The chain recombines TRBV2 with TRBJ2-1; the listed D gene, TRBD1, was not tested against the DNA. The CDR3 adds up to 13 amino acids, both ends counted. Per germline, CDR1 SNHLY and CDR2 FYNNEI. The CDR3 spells CASRDRGPTVRWA.

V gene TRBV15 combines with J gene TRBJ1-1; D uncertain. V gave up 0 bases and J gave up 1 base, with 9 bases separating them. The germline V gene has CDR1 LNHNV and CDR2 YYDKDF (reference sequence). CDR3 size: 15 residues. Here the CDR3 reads CATSRDLAGNTEAFF. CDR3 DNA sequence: TGTGCCACCAGCAGAGATCTGGCAGGGAACACTGAAGCTTTCTTT.

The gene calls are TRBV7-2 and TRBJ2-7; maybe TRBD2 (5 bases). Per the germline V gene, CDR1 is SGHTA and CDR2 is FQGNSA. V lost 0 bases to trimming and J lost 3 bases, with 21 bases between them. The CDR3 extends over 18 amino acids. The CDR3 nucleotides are TGTGCCAGCAGCTTAGCGGGAGACCGCGATGCGCTGTACTACGAGCAGTACGTC. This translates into CASSLAGDRDALYYEQYV.

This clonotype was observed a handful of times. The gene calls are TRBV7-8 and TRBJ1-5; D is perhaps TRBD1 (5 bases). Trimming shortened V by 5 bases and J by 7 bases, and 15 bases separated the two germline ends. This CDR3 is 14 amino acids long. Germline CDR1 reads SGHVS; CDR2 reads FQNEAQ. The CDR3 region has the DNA TGTGCCAGCAGCCCCCGCGTGGGGGAGCAGCCCCAGCATTTT. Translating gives CASSPRVGEQPQHF. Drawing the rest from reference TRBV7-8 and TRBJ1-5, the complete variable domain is GAGVSQSPRYKVAKRGQDVALRCDPISGHVSLFWYQQALGQGPEFLTYFQNEAQLDKSGLPSDRFFAERPEGSVSTLKIQRTQQEDSAVYLCASSPRVGEQPQHFGDGTRLSIL.

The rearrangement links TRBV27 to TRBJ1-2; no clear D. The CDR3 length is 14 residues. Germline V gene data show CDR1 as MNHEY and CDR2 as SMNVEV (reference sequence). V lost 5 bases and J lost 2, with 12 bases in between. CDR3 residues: CASSNSATNYGYTF. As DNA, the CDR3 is TGTGCCAGCAGTAACAGTGCAACCAACTATGGCTACACCTTC.

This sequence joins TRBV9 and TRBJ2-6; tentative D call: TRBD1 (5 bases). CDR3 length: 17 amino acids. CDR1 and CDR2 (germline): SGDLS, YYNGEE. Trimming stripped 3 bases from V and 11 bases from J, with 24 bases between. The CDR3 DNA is TGTGCCAGCAGCGCCGACAGCGCCTCCTATAATTCACACGTCCTGACTTTC. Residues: CASSADSASYNSHVLTF.

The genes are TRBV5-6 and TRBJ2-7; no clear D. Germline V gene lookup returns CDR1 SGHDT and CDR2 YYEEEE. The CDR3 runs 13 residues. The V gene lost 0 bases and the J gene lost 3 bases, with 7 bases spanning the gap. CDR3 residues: CASSLEKHYEQYV. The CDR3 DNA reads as TGTGCCAGCAGCTTGGAAAAGCACTACGAGCAGTACGTC.

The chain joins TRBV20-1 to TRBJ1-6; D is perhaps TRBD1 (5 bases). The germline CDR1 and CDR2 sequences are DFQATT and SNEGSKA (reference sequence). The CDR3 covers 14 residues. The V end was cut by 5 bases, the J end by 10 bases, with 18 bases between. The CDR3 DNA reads TGCAGTGCTGGTGAGACAGATACGCAGTCACCCCTCCACTTT. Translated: CSAGETDTQSPLHF.

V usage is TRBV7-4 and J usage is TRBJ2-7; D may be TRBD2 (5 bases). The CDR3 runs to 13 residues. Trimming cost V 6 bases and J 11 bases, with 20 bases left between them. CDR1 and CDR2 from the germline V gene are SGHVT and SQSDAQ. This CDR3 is CASSLLRGTEKYF. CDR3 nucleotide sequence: TGTGCCAGCAGTTTATTACGGGGAACAGAGAAGTACTTC.

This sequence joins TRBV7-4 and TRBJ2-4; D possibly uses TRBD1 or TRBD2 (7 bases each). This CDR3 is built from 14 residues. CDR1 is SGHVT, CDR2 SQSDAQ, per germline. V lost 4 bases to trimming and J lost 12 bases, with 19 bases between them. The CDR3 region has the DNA TGTGCCAGCAGCTCAGGGGGGGACACCGGCAATCAGTACTTC. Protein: CASSSGGDTGNQYF.

Written as DNA, the CDR3 is TGTGCCAGCAGGGTACCGGTAACGAGCAGCCCGTCGGAGCAGTACGTC. Translated, it gives CASRVPVTSSPSEQYV. This chain uses TRBV7-9 with TRBJ2-7; D uncertain. Between the trimmed V and J ends, which lost 6 bases and 7 bases, there was a span of 25 bases. The CDR3 has 16 residues. Per germline, CDR1 SEHNR and CDR2 FQNEAQ (reference sequence).

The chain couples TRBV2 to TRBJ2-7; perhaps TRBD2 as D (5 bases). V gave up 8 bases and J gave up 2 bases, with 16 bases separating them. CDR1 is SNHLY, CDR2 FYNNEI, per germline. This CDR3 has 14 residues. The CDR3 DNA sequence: TGTGCCAGCGGCGCCCGCGGTAGCGCCTACGAGCAGTACGTC. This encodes CASGARGSAYEQYV.

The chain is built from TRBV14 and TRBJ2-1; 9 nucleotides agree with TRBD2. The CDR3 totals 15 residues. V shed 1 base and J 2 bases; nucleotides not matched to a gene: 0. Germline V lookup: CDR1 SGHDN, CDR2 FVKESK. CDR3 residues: CASSQGLAAYNEQFF. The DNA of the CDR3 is TGTGCCAGCAGCCAAGGACTAGCGGCCTACAATGAGCAGTTCTTC.

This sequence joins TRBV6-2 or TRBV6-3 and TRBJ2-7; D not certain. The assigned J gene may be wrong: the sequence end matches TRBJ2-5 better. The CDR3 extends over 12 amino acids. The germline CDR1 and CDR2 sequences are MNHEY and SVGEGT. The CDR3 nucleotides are TGTGCCAGCAAGGACGGCCTCCAGACCCAGTACTTC. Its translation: CASKDGLQTQYF.

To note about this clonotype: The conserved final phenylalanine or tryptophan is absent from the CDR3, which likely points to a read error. The CDR3 coding sequence is TGCAGTGCTAGAGACAGCGAAGAGGGACTGTCGAATGAGCAGTTCCTC. This sequence encodes CSARDSEEGLSNEQFL. The chain couples TRBV20-1 to TRBJ2-1; D is perhaps TRBD2 (6 bases). CDR3 length equals 16 residues. Germline V lookup: CDR1 DFQATT, CDR2 SNEGSKA (reference sequence). Trimming left V 0 bases short and J 7 bases short, with 19 bases between.

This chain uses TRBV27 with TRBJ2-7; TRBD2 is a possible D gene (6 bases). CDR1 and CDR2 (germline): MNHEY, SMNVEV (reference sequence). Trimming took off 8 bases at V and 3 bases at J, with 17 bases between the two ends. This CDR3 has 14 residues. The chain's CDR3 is CASVPVGGNYEQYF. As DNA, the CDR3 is TGTGCCAGCGTACCTGTGGGGGGTAACTACGAGCAGTACTTC.

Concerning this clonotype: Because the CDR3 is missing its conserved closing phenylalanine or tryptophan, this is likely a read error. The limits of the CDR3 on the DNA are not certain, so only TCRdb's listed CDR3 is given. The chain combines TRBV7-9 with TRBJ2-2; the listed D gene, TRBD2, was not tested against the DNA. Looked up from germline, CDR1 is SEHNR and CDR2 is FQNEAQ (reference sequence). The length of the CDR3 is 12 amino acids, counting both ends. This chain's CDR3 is CASSFQRSGGFY.

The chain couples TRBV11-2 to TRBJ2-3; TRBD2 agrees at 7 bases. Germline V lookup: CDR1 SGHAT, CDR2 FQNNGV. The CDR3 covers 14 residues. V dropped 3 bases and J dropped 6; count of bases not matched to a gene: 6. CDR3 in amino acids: CASSLGEGADTQYF. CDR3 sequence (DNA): TGTGCCAGCAGCTTGGGGGAGGGCGCCGATACGCAGTATTTT.

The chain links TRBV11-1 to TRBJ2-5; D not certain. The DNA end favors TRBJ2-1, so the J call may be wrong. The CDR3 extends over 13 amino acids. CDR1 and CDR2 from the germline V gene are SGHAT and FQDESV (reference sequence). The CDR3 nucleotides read TGTGCCAGCAGCCCGGGCCAGGACAATGAGCAGTTCTTC. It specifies CASSPGQDNEQFF.

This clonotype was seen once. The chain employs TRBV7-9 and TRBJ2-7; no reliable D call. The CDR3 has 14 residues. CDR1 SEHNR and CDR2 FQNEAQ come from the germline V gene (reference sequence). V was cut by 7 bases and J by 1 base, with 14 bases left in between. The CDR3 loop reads CASTPSSQSYEQYF. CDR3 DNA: TGTGCCAGCACCCCGAGTTCCCAATCCTACGAGCAGTACTTC.

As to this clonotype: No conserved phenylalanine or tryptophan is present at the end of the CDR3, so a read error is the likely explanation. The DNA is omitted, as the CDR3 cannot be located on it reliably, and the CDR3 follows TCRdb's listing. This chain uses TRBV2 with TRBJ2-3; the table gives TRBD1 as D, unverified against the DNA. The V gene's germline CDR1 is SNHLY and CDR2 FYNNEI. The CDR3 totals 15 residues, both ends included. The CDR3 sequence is CASSDGGIHEQIYGP.

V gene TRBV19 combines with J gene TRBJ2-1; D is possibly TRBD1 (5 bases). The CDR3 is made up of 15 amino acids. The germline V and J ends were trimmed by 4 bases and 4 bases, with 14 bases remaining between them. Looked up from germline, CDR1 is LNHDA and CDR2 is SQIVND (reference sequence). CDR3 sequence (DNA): TGTGCCAGTAGTAGGAGCCAGGGTGCTTACAATGAGCAGTTCTTC. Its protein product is CASSRSQGAYNEQFF.

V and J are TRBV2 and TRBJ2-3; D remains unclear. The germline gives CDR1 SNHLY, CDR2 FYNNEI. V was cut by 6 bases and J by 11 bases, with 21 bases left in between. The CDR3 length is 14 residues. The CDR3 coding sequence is TGTGCCAGCAGCTTAGCAGGAGATACCAATGAGCAGTATTTT. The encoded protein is CASSLAGDTNEQYF.

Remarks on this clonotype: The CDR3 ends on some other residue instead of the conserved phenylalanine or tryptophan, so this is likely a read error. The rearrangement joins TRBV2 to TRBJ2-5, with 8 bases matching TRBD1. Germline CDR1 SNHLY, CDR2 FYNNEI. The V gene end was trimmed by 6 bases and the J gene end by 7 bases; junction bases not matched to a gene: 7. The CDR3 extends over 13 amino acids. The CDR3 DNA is TGTGCCAGCAGGTCACCGGGACAGGCGACCCAGTACTTG. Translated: CASRSPGQATQYL.

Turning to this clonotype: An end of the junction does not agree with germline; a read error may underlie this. The CDR3 loop is CASSLSDSPDF. Here the CDR3 DNA reads TGTGCCAGCAGCTTATCAGATAGTCCCGATTTT. The chain uses TRBV7-8 and TRBJ2-3, with D unresolved. The CDR3 length is 11 residues. Per germline, CDR1 SGHVS and CDR2 FQNEAQ.

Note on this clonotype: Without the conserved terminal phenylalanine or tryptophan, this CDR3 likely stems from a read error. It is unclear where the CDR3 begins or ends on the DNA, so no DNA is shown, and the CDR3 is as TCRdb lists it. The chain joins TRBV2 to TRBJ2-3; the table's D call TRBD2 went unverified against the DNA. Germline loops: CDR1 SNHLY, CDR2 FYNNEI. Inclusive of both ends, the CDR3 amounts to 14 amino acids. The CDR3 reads CASSVSSGGDFQDH.